Listed below are T cell receptor beta chains from one sample, sequenced in a study of blood T cell repertoires in COVID-19. Repertoires were generated with immunoSEQ multiplex PCR, while TCRdb's copy carries only in-frame clones and drops some. The sample lists roughly 52,000 clones, roughly four fifths occurring once. Sequenced material: peripheral blood. The source is a man aged 80 or over with COVID-19, enrolled during active disease. Each CDR3 is given with its conserved first and last residue. A D gene is named only where the DNA matches it firmly. Clone size is not always given. Where it is, it says once, few, many or a class for expanded clones.

TRBV5-1	NA	TRBJ1-2	NA	TGCGCCAGCAGCCTAGGCTCTAACTATGGCTACACCTTC	CASSLGSNYGYTF
TRBV19	NA	TRBJ2-1	NA	TGTGCCAGTACTCTAAATACAGGGCCCCCTATGAGGGAGCAGTTCTTC	CASTLNTGPPMREQFF
TRBV11-2	NA	TRBJ2-5	TRBD2	TGTGCCAGCAGCTTAGGTGGACTAGCGGGGGGTGAGACCCAGTACTTC	CASSLGGLAGGETQYF
TRBV12-3/TRBV12-4	NA	TRBJ1-1	NA	TGTGCCAGCAGCCCCGGGAACACTGAAGCTTTCTTT	CASSPGNTEAFF
TRBV28	NA	TRBJ1-6	TRBD1	TGTGCCAGCAGTTCACCCGGGACAGGGGGCGGCAAACCCCTCCACTTT	CASSSPGTGGGKPLHF
TRBV12-3/TRBV12-4	NA	TRBJ1-1	TRBD1	TGTGCCAGCAGAAACAGGGGGCTGGCTTTCTTT	CASRNRGLAFF
TRBV2	NA	TRBJ1-4	NA	TGTGCCAGCAGTGTTGGGGGGGACGAAAAACTGTTTTTT	CASSVGGDEKLFF
TRBV3-1/TRBV3-2	NA	TRBJ2-3	TRBD2	TGTGCCAGCAGCCTAGGAGGACTAGGGAGCACAGATACGCAGTATTTT	CASSLGGLGSTDTQYF
TRBV5-1	NA	TRBJ1-5	NA	TGCGCCAGCAGCCGAGATAGCAATCAGCCCCAGCATTTT	CASSRDSNQPQHF
TRBV15	once	TRBJ1-4	NA	TGTGCCACCAGCAGGGACAGAGGTGGTGAAAAACTGTTTTTT	CATSRDRGGEKLFF
TRBV7-2	NA	TRBJ1-5	TRBD1	TGTGCCAGCAGCCCCGGGACAGGGAATCAGCCCCAGCATTTT	CASSPGTGNQPQHF
TRBV2	once	TRBJ1-1	NA	TGTGCCAGCAGGAACAGGGAGAACACTGAAGCTTTCTTT	CASRNRENTEAFF
TRBV10-3	NA	TRBJ2-1	NA	TGTGCCATCGGGGGGTTAGGGGATGAGCAGTTCTTC	CAIGGLGDEQFF
TRBV7-9	NA	TRBJ2-6	NA	TGTGCCAGCACCTTAAACGGGGGCTCTGGGGCCAACGTCCTGACTTTC	CASTLNGGSGANVLTF
TRBV15	NA	TRBJ2-2	TRBD1	TGTGCCACCAGCGCTCAGCCAGGGGGCGCGGCCGGGGAGCTGTTTTTT	CATSAQPGGAAGELFF
TRBV6-5	once	TRBJ1-2	TRBD1	TGTGCCAGCAGTCGGACAGGGCAGAGTAACTATGGCTACACCTTC	CASSRTGQSNYGYTF
TRBV5-6	NA	TRBJ2-5	TRBD2	TGTGCCAGCAGCTTTTTGCGGGAGTCGGGGGAGACCCAGTACTTC	CASSFLRESGETQYF
TRBV19	NA	TRBJ1-1	TRBD1	TGTGCCAGTAGCCGTCAGGGGGGTGGAACTGAAGCTTTCTTT	CASSRQGGGTEAFF
TRBV5-1	NA	TRBJ2-3	TRBD1	TGCGCCAGCAGCTTTCCGGGACAGAGCACAGATACGCAGTATTTT	CASSFPGQSTDTQYF
TRBV3-1/TRBV3-2	few	TRBJ1-1	NA	TGTGCCAGCAGCGGTAGGACAGCGATTGAAGCTTTCTTT	CASSGRTAIEAFF
TRBV19	once	TRBJ1-5	NA	TGTGCCAGTAGTATGAGGTCCAGGGTGAGGAATCAGCCCCAGCATTTT	CASSMRSRVRNQPQHF
TRBV4-3	NA	TRBJ1-1	TRBD1	TGCGCCAGCAGCCAGCCGGGACAGCAGATGAACACTGAAGCTTTCTTT	CASSQPGQQMNTEAFF
TRBV3-1/TRBV3-2	few	TRBJ2-1	TRBD2	TGTGCCAGCAGCCTAGCGGGAGACCGAGTCAATGAGCAGTTCTTC	CASSLAGDRVNEQFF
TRBV10-3	NA	TRBJ2-7	NA	TGTGCCATCAGTGCAGTACAGGGTGCCTACGAGCAGTACTTC	CAISAVQGAYEQYF
TRBV5-1	few	TRBJ1-4	TRBD1	TGCGCCAGCAGTAAAGGGGACAGGGATAACGAAAAACTGTTTTTT	CASSKGDRDNEKLFF
TRBV19	NA	TRBJ1-5	NA	TGTGCCAGTAGCGACAGGTTTCCTCAGCCCCAGCATTTT	CASSDRFPQPQHF
TRBV6-2/TRBV6-3	NA	TRBJ1-5	NA	TGTGCCAGCAGCATGACAAGTTATAGCAATCAGCCCCAGCATTTT	CASSMTSYSNQPQHF
TRBV15	once	TRBJ2-2	TRBD1	TGTGCCACCAGCGCCGGGACAGGGCGGACCGGGGAGCTGTTTTTT	CATSAGTGRTGELFF
TRBV5-6	NA	TRBJ1-1	NA	TGTGCCAGCAGCTTCCCAGATATGAACACTGAAGCTTTCTTT	CASSFPDMNTEAFF
TRBV5-1	NA	TRBJ1-1	NA	TGCGCCAGCAGATCAACACGGAGTCTGACTGAAGCTTTCTTT	CASRSTRSLTEAFF
TRBV7-9	NA	TRBJ1-3	NA	TGTGCCAGCAGCTCTCACAGCTCTGGAAACACCATATATTTT	CASSSHSSGNTIYF
TRBV7-2	NA	TRBJ2-2	NA	TGTGCCAGCAGCGGAGACCCCACCGGGGAGCTGTTTTTT	CASSGDPTGELFF